This T cell receptor beta chain was documented in a study of blood T cell repertoires in COVID-19. The CDR3 runs to 11 residues. With V trimmed by 4 bases and J by 6 bases, 0 bases remained unmatched. Per germline, CDR1 SNHLY and CDR2 FYNNEI. This clone was seen just once. This table comes from immunoSEQ multiplex PCR, and its TCRdb copy is limited to in-frame clones, with some not included. This sample has about 210,000 clones, with 82% found just once. This TCR was recovered from a woman aged 55-70 years with COVID-19, enrolled during active disease. This chain connects TRBV2 to TRBJ2-7; 7 positions match TRBD1. Sequencing input: peripheral blood. CDR3: CASSAGGEQYV. The CDR3 DNA reads TGTGCCAGCAGTGCAGGGGGCGAGCAGTACGTC.